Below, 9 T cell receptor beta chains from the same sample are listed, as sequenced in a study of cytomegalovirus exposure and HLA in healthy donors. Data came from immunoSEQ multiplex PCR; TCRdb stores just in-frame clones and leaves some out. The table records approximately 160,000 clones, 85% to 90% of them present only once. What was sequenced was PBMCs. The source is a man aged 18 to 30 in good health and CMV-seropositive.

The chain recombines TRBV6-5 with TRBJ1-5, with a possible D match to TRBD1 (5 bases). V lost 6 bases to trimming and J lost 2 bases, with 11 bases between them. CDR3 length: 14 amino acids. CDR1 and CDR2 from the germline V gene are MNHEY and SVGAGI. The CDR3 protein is CASSGGWGNQPQHF. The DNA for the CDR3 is TGTGCCAGCAGCGGGGGATGGGGCAATCAGCCCCAGCATTTT.

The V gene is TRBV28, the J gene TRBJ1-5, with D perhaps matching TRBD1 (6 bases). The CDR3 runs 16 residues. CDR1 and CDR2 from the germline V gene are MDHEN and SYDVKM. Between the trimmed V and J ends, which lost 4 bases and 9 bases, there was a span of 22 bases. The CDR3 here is CASSSPPGALQRPQHF. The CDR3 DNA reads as TGTGCCAGCAGTTCCCCGCCAGGGGCCCTCCAGAGGCCCCAGCATTTT. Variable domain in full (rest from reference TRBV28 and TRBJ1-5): DVKVTQSSRYLVKRTGEKVFLECVQDMDHENMFWYRQDPGLGLRLIYFSYDVKMKEKGDIPEGYSVSREKKERFSLILESASTNQTSMYLCASSSPPGALQRPQHFGDGTRLSIL.

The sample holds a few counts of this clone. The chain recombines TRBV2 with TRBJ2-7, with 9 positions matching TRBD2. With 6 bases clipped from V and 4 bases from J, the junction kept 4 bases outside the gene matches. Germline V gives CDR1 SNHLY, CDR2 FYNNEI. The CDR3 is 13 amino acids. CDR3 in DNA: TGTGCCAGCAGAGGGACTAGCCGATACGAGCAGTACTTC. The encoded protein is CASRGTSRYEQYF.

In nucleotides, the CDR3 is TGTGCCAGCAGCTCCAGGGACTACGAGCAGTACTTC. Its protein product is CASSSRDYEQYF. V is TRBV11-3 and J is TRBJ2-7; perhaps TRBD1 as D (5 bases). The CDR3 spans 12 residues. Trimming removed 4 bases at V and 3 bases at J, with 7 bases between. Germline lookup yields CDR1 SGHNT and CDR2 YENEEA.

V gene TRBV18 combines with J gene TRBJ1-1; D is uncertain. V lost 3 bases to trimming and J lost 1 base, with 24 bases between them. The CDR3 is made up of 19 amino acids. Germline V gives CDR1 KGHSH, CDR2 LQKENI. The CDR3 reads CASSPFDVKLGTANTEAFF. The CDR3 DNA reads TGTGCCAGCTCACCCTTTGATGTTAAATTAGGTACAGCGAACACTGAAGCTTTCTTT.

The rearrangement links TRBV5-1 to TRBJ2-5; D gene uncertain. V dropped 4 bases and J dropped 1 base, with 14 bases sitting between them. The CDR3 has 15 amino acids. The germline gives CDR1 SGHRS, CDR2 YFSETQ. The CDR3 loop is CASSTRFGLQETQYF. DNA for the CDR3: TGCGCCAGCAGCACAAGGTTTGGGCTCCAAGAGACCCAGTACTTC.

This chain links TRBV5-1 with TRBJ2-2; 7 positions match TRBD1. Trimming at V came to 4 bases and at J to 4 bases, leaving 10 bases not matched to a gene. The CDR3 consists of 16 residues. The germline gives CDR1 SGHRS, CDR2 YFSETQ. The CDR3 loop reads CASSVGTAQLTGELFF. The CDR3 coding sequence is TGCGCCAGCAGCGTGGGGACAGCACAGCTCACCGGGGAGCTGTTTTTT. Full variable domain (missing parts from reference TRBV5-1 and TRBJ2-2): KAGVTQTPRYLIKTRGQQVTLSCSPISGHRSVSWYQQTPGQGLQFLFEYFSETQRNKGNFPGRFSGRQFSNSRSEMNVSTLELGDSALYLCASSVGTAQLTGELFFGEGSRLTVL.

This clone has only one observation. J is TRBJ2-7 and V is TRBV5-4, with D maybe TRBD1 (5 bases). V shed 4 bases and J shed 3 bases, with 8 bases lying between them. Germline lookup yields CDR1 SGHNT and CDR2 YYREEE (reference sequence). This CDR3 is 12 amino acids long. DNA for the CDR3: TGTGCCAGCAGCATCGACAGCTACGAGCAGTACTTC. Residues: CASSIDSYEQYF. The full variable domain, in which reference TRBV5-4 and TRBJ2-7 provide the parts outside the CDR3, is ETGVTQSPTHLIKTRGQQVTLRCSSQSGHNTVSWYQQALGQGPQFIFQYYREEENGRGNFPPRFSGLQFPNYSSELNVNALELDDSALYLCASSIDSYEQYFGPGTRLTVT.

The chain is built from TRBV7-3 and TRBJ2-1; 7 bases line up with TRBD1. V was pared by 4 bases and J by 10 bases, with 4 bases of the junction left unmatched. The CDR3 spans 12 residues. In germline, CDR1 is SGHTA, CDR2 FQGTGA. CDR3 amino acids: CASSSTGQEQFF. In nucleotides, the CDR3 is TGTGCCAGCAGCTCAACGGGACAGGAGCAGTTCTTC.